The text below deals with one T cell receptor beta chain. Which antigen it targets is not known. Base-call qualities are not available, and no considerably larger clone is one nucleotide away. CDR1 and CDR2 were assigned from the germline V gene (reference sequence) as GTSNPN and SVGIG. The junction carries 17 bases between V and J, which are trimmed by 5 bases and 7 bases respectively. Counted from cysteine to phenylalanine, this CDR3 has 14 amino acids. Left in the record is the CDR3 DNA by itself, 42 bases read in frame from the first base. These data are taken from a study of technical replicates of blood from several donors (TCRdb year 2017). The library came from the immunoSEQ multiplex PCR assay. As stored in TCRdb, this immuneACCESS dataset retains in-frame rearrangements with V and J assigned. A fraction of the clones does not appear; measured against another copy, unresolved V genes explain less than half of the discrepancy, and the remainder lacks a known reason. Across this sample there are more than 65,000 clones, with about 94% seen only once. Roughly 0.36% of the sample is held by the ten biggest clonotypes.

The sample consisted of T cells isolated from PBMCs. The chain uses TRBV30 and TRBJ1-4, with the D segment identity uncertain. This TCR derives from a human donor in good health. CDR3 protein: CAWLYRSDTEKLFF. The sequence in DNA is TGTGCCTGGCTGTACCGGTCTGACACTGAAAAACTGTTTTTT.